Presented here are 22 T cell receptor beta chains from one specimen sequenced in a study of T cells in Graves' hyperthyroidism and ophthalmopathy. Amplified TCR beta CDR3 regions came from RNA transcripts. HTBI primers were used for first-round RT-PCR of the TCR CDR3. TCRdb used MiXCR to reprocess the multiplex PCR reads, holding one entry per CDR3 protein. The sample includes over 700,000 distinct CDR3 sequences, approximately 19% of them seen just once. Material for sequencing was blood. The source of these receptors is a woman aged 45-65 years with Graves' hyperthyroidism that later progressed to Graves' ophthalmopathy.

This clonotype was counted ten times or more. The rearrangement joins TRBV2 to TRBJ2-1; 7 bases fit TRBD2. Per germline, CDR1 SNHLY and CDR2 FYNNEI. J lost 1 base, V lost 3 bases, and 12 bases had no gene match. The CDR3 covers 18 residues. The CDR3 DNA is TGTGCCAGCAGTGAGTCCAGCGGGGCGACAAAATCCTACAATGAGCAGTTCTTC. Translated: CASSESSGATKSYNEQFF.

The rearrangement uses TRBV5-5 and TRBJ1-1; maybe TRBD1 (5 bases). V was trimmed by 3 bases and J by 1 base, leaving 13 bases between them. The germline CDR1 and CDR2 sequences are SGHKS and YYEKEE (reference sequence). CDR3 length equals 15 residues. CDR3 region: CASSWGRGGNTEAFF. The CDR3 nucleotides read TGTGCCAGCAGCTGGGGGAGGGGAGGGAACACTGAAGCTTTCTTT.

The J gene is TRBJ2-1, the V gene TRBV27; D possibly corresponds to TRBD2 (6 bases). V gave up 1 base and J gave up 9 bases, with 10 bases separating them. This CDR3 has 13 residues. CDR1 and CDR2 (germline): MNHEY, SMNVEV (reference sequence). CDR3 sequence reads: CASSLLGGSEQFF. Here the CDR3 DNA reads TGTGCCAGCAGTTTATTGGGGGGAAGTGAGCAGTTCTTC.

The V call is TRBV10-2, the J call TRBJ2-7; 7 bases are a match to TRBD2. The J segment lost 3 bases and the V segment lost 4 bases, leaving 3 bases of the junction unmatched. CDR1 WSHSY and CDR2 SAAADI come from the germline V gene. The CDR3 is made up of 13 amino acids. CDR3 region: CASSVAGDYEQYF. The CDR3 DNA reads TGCGCCAGCAGTGTTGCGGGGGACTACGAGCAGTACTTC.

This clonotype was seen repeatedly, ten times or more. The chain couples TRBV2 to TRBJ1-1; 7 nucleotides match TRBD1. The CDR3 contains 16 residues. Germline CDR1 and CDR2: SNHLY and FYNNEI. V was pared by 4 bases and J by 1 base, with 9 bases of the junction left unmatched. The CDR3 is CASSGGAGTENTEAFF. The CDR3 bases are TGTGCCAGCAGTGGGGGGGCCGGGACAGAGAACACTGAAGCTTTCTTT. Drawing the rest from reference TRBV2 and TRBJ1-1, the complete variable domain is EPEVTQTPSHQVTQMGQEVILRCVPISNHLYFYWYRQILGQKVEFLVSFYNNEISEKSEIFDDQFSVERPDGSNFTLKIRSTKLEDSAMYFCASSGGAGTENTEAFFGQGTRLTVV.

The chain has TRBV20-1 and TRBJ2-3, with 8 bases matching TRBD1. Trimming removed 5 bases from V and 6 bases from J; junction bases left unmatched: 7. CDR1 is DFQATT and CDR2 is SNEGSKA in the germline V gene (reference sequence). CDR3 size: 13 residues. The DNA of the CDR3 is TGCAGTGCTTCTACGGACAGGGTGGATACGCAGTATTTT. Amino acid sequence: CSASTDRVDTQYF.

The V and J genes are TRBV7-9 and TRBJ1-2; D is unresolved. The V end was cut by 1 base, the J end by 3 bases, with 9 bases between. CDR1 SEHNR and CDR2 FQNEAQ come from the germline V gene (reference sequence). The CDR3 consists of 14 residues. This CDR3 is CASSLDVGYYGYTF. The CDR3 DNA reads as TGTGCCAGCAGCTTAGACGTAGGGTACTATGGCTACACCTTC.

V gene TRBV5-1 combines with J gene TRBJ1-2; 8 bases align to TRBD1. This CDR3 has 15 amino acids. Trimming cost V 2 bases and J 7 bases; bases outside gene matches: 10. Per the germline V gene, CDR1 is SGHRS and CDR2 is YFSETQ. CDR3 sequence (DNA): TGCGCCAGCAGCTTACAGGGGGAATTGCGTTCTGGCTACACCTTC. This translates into CASSLQGELRSGYTF.

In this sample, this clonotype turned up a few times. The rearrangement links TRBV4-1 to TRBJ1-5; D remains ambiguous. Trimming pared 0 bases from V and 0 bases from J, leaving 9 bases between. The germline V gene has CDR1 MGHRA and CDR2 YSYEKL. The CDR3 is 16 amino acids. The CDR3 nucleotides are TGCGCCAGCAGCCAAGATTCCGGAAATAGCAATCAGCCCCAGCATTTT. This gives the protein CASSQDSGNSNQPQHF.

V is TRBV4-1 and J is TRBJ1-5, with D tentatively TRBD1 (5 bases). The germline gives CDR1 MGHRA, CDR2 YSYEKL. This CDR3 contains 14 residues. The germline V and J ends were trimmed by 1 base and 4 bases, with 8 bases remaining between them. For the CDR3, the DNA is TGCGCCAGCAGCCAAGTGGCAGGGAATCAGCCCCAGCATTTT. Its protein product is CASSQVAGNQPQHF.

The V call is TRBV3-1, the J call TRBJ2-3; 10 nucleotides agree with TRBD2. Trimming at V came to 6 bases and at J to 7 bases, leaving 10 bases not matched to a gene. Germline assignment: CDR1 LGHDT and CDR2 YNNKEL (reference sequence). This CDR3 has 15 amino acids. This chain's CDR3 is CASSLLAGGYHTQYF. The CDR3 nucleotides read TGTGCCAGCAGTCTCTTAGCGGGGGGCTATCATACGCAGTATTTT.

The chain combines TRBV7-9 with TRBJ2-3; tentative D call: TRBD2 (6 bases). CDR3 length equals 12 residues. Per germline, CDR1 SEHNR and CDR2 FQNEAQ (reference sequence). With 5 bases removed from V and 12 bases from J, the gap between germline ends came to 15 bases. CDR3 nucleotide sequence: TGTGCCAGCAGCCCCGGACTAAGCTTCCAGTATTTT. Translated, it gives CASSPGLSFQYF.

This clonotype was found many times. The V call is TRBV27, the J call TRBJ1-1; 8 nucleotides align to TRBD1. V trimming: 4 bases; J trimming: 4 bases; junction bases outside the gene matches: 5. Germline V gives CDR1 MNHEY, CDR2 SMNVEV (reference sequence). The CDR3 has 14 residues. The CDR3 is CASSWTGLGTEAFF. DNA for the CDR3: TGTGCCAGCAGTTGGACAGGGCTTGGCACTGAAGCTTTCTTT.

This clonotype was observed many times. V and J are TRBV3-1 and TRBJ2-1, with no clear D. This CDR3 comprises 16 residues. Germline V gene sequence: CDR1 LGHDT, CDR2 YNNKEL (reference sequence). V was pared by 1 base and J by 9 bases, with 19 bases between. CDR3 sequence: CASSQARDSRVGEQFF. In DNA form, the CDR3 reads TGTGCCAGCAGCCAAGCTCGCGACTCACGGGTAGGTGAGCAGTTCTTC.

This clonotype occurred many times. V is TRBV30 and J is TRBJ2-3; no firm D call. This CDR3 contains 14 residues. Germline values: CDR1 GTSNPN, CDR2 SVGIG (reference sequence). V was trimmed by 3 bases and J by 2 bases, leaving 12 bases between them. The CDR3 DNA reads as TGTGCCTGGAGGGACGGGCGCTACACAGATACGCAGTATTTT. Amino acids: CAWRDGRYTDTQYF.

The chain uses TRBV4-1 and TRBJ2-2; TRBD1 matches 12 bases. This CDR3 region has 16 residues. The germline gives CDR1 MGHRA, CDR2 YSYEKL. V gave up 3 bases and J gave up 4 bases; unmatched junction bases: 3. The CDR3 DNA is TGCGCCAGCAGCCAGGGGGACAGGGGGCCCACCGGGGAGCTGTTTTTT. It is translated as CASSQGDRGPTGELFF.

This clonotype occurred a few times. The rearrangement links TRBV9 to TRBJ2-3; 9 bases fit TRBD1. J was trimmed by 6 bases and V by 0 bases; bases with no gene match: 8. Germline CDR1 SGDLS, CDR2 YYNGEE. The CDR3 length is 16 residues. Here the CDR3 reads CASSVVYGTGSDTQYF. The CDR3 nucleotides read TGTGCCAGCAGCGTAGTGTATGGGACAGGGTCGGATACGCAGTATTTT. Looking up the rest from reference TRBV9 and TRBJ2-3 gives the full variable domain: DSGVTQTPKHLITATGQRVTLRCSPRSGDLSVYWYQQSLDQGLQFLIQYYNGEERAKGNILERFSAQQFPDLHSELNLSSLELGDSALYFCASSVVYGTGSDTQYFGPGTRLTVL.

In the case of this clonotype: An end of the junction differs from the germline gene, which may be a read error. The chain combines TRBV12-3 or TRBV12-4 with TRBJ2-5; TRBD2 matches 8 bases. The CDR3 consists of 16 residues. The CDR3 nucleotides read TGCGCCAGCAGACCAGCGGGGGCGAGCCTTGGGGAGACCCAGTACTTC. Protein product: CASRPAGASLGETQYF.

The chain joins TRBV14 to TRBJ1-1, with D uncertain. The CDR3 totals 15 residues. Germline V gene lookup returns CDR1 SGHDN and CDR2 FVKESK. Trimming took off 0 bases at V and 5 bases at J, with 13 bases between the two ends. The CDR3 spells CASSQEGGAWTEAFF. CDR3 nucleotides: TGTGCCAGCAGCCAAGAGGGTGGAGCTTGGACTGAAGCTTTCTTT.

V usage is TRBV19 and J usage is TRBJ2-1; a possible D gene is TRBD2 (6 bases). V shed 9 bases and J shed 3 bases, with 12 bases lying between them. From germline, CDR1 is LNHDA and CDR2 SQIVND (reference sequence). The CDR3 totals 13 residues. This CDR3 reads CASNGEDYNEQFF. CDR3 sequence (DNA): TGTGCCAGCAACGGGGAGGACTACAATGAGCAGTTCTTC.

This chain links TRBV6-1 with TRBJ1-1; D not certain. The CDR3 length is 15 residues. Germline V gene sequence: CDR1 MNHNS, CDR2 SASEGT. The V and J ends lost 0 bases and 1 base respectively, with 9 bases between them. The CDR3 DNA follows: TGTGCCAGCAGTGAAGCCCAGACCTGGAACACTGAAGCTTTCTTT. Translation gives CASSEAQTWNTEAFF.

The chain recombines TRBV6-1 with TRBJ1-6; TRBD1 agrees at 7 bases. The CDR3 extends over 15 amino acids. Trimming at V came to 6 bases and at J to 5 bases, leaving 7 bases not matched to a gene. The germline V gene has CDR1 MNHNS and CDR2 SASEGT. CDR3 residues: CASRGGQQNNSPLHF. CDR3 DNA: TGTGCCAGCAGGGGGGGACAGCAGAATAATTCACCCCTCCACTTT.